This entry concerns a single T cell receptor beta chain. This clone was counted once. Its antigen target is currently unknown. No base quality information exists; no much larger clone differs at one position. Using the deep immunoSEQ assay, multiplex PCR amplified TCR CDR3 regions from genomic DNA. Genomic DNA extracted from each cell subset was distributed evenly over all wells of several immunoSEQ 96-well plates, and each plate served as one replicate. Each replicate PCR for sorted subsets received around 200 ng genomic DNA, equal to roughly 33,000 T cell genomes. The purified libraries were quantified using a Qubit 3.0 fluorometer, sized with a Bioanalyzer 2100, and then quantified again using the KAPA Library Quantification kit. A separate single-read 150-cycle Illumina NextSeq 550 flow cell was used to sequence each immunoSEQ 96-well plate. Processing in the source paper ran as follows. Because the immunoSEQ output included only junctional sequences and no quality scores, the filtering could not be the same as the filtering used for full-length reads. Sequences were annotated with PyIR, a Python wrapper for IgBLAST v1.9, and V/J genes and CDR3 were assigned using IMGT germline references. Reads were filtered out if the reads had weak V/J assignments (E-value above 1e-6), no CDR3, stop codons, out-of-frame junctions, or ambiguous translated residues. V3J clonotypes were defined by identical inferred V gene, J gene, and CDR3 amino acid sequence. Percentage overlap between repertoires was computed as shared unique clonotypes divided by the size of the smaller repertoire. Three approaches were used to assess repertoire richness: RTK rarefaction, the Chao1 estimator, and Recon v2.1 estimates of unobserved clonotypes. Generation probabilities for all TCRbeta clonotypes obtained by the gDNA method from a handful of donors were computed using OLGA. As stored in TCRdb, this immuneACCESS dataset retains in-frame rearrangements with V and J assigned. A fraction of the clones does not appear; measured against another copy, unresolved V genes explain less than half of the discrepancy, and the remainder lacks a known reason. From that table come the V and J calls and clone size; the DNA was used to work out D and trimming. This sample has fewer than 1 million clones in its table, and about 96% of those were observed once. Less than 0.25% of the sample rests with the top ten.

This entry belongs to a study of shared clonotypes between healthy human individuals (dated by TCRdb to about 2020). Describing the broader study: Three men and two women, aged 18 to 49 years, made up the cohort. For each donor, CD4 naive and CD4 memory were each run on three plates, CD8 naive on two plates, and CD8 memory on one plate. To estimate repertoire size and how much clonotypes are shared between individuals, the study performed deep sequencing of blood TCR repertoires from roughly five healthy adults. To increase sequencing depth and limit assay-specific biases, TCR repertoire library preparation and sequencing were carried out by different laboratories using diverse techniques. Per donor, leukapheresis produced somewhere between about 0.8 and 9 billion PBMCs.

Deletion took 5 bases off V and 3 bases off J, with a span of 14 bases between the germline ends. The CDR3 goes from the cysteine to the phenylalanine over 14 residues. Kept here is only the CDR3 DNA, which spans 42 bases and is read in frame from base 1. Looking up the germline V gene yields CDR1 SGHAT and CDR2 FQNNGV. For the CD8 naive samples, CD45RO-negative cells were positively selected for CCR7, yielding a CD45RA+CCR7+ population from which TemRA cells were excluded. Healthy HIV-negative adults with no recently reported acute infections or vaccinations were included as donors. Only Caucasian adults living in Nashville, Tennessee, USA were represented among the donors. Blood was collected by leukapheresis, and PBMCs were isolated by Ficoll-Histopaque density gradient centrifugation and then cryopreserved in liquid nitrogen vapor phase. Analytical flow cytometry was used to check the purity and quantity of each magnetically sorted T cell population. Genomic DNA was isolated from every sorted fraction and measured by UV absorbance on a Nanodrop 2000c.

What the research found in general, with its limitations: Larger estimated clonotype richness was generally found for naive subsets than for memory subsets. Incomplete sequencing was indicated by rarefaction of sorted-subset datasets, despite the large sequencing depth. Clonotypes shared by all four sorted-subset donors showed higher generation probabilities than non-shared clonotypes. When a handful of donors were compared, the shared fraction of clonotypes was about 5.2% for naive CD4, around 3.6% for naive CD8, more than 2% for memory CD4, and 0.35% to 0.5% for memory CD8. Based on pairwise subsampling, the degree of clonotype sharing among donors was expected to be affected by sequencing depth. Sampling was limited to blood, and TCR repertoires in tissue likely differ from TCR repertoires in blood. Because the study included only a small number of donors, the genetic and exposure-history diversity represented was limited.

The TCR comes from a man aged 25 to 40 in good health. The sequencing input was naive CD8+ T cells sorted from blood. According to the study, the label for this sample's cell subset or site signals: CD45RA+CCR7+. The V and J segments used are TRBV11-2 and TRBJ2-7, with no reliable assignment of the D segment. Here the CDR3 is given as CASSTSRSYYEQYF. At the DNA level, the sequence is TGTGCCAGCAGCACCTCACGGAGTTACTACGAGCAGTACTTC.